A single sample is the source of the 7 T cell receptor beta chains below, sequenced in a study of T cells in Graves' hyperthyroidism and ophthalmopathy. Amplified regions were TCR beta CDR3 sequences from RNA transcripts. The HTBI primer set drove a first-round RT-PCR of the TCR CDR3. TCRdb re-derived calls from the multiplex PCR reads in MiXCR, one entry per CDR3 protein. The profile shows under 800,000 distinct CDR3 sequences, approximately 15% of them singletons. Sequenced sample: blood. These receptors were taken from a woman under 30 with Graves' hyperthyroidism.

There are many counts of this clonotype. The rearrangement links TRBV30 to TRBJ1-1; no definite D call. V was clipped by 2 bases and J by 5 bases, with 6 bases between them. This CDR3 is 11 amino acids long. The germline CDR1 and CDR2 sequences are GTSNPN and SVGIG (reference sequence). CDR3 sequence: CAWSRATEAFF. In nucleotides, the CDR3 is TGTGCCTGGAGTCGGGCAACTGAAGCTTTCTTT.

This clonotype occurred many times. The chain links TRBV20-1 to TRBJ2-7; 9 nucleotides line up with TRBD2. The CDR3 covers 14 residues. Germline V CDR1 and CDR2: DFQATT, SNEGSKA (reference sequence). V shed 0 bases and J 7 bases; nucleotides not matched to a gene: 7. The CDR3 region is CSARDSVAGVEQYF. CDR3 DNA sequence: TGCAGTGCTAGAGATAGCGTAGCGGGGGTGGAGCAGTACTTC.

This clonotype showed up many times. The genes are TRBV7-8 and TRBJ1-6; tentative D call: TRBD1 (5 bases). V was shortened by 0 bases and J by 7 bases, with 10 bases between the two germline ends. The CDR3 has 15 residues. CDR1 is SGHVS and CDR2 is FQNEAQ in the germline V gene. CDR3 coding DNA: TGTGCCAGCAGCTTAGCCGGGACTAACAATTCACCCCTCCACTTT. Its translation: CASSLAGTNNSPLHF.

The chain uses TRBV10-3 and TRBJ2-3; 8 bases are a match to TRBD1. This CDR3 has 14 amino acids. Germline trimming cut 11 bases from V and 9 bases from J; bases unmatched to any gene: 16. From germline, CDR1 is ENHRY and CDR2 SYGVKD. The chain's CDR3 is CAVRADRGRTTQYF. In nucleotides, the CDR3 is TGTGCCGTCCGGGCCGACAGGGGAAGAACAACGCAGTATTTT.

This clonotype was detected many times. The chain links TRBV11-2 to TRBJ2-7; 9 bases are shared with TRBD2. The CDR3 length is 14 residues. From germline, CDR1 is SGHAT and CDR2 FQNNGV. The trim removed 5 bases at V and 2 bases at J, leaving 4 bases unmatched. CDR3 protein: CASSTGLAPYEQYF. The CDR3 region has the DNA TGTGCCAGCAGCACAGGACTAGCGCCCTACGAGCAGTACTTC.

This clonotype appeared a few times. The V gene is TRBV6-1, the J gene TRBJ2-2; 8 bases match TRBD1. Germline CDR1 is MNHNS and CDR2 is SASEGT. The V gene end was trimmed by 6 bases and the J gene end by 1 base; junction bases not matched to a gene: 4. The CDR3 extends over 15 amino acids. CDR3 in amino acids: CASRKGTGNTGELFF. The CDR3 DNA reads TGTGCCAGCAGGAAGGGGACAGGGAACACCGGGGAGCTGTTTTTT.

As to this clonotype: A much larger clonotype is one base distant, so this may be a read error. The gene calls are TRBV12-3 or TRBV12-4 and TRBJ1-1, with D uncertain. This CDR3 comprises 13 residues. V was clipped by 5 bases and J by 4 bases, with 11 bases between them. CDR3 residues: CASSPGLRTEAFF. CDR3 nucleotides: TGTGCCAGCAGTCCCGGGCTTCGCACTGAAGCTTTCTTT.